The subject of this entry is one T cell receptor (beta chain). Its antigen is not identified. Primers for the PCR totalled 60 Vbeta and 13 Jbeta. The protocol was immunoSEQ multiplex PCR, while the TCRdb copy is restricted to in-frame clones and leaves out a portion. The table records about 190,000 clones, 60% to 85% of them present only once. These data belong to a study of cytomegalovirus exposure and HLA in healthy donors. Study results and caveats: Across donors, most TCRs were seen rarely, yet some public ones were widespread. Earlier analysis yielded a pattern in which most TCR beta V segments were productive about 90% or about 30% of the time.

The CDR3 loop spans 14 amino acids. J was trimmed by 4 bases and V by 4 bases; bases with no gene match: 5. Per germline, CDR1 MNHNS and CDR2 SASEGT. Sequencing was performed on PBMCs. This receptor was identified in a woman aged 18-30 years in good health and CMV-seronegative. The gene calls are TRBV6-1 and TRBJ1-1; 8 bases match TRBD1. The CDR3, as DNA: TGTGCCAGCAGTGTACAGGGGGAAGGCACTGAAGCTTTCTTT. This codes for CASSVQGEGTEAFF.